This TCR beta chain was captured by sequencing in a study of T cells after yellow fever vaccination. TCRdb redid the calling of the 5' RACE reads with MiXCR, one entry per CDR3 protein. Found here are hundreds of thousands of distinct CDR3 sequences, about 12% of them singletons; the top ten hold about 16%. The TCR comes from a man aged 30-40 years who received the YFV17D yellow fever vaccine. Sequenced here: PBMCs, sampled on the day of the yellow fever booster vaccination.

The CDR3 region is CASRPGQNQETQYF. CDR3 bases: TGCGCCAGCAGGCCGGGACAGAACCAAGAGACCCAGTACTTC. This chain joins TRBV10-2 and TRBJ2-5; the match to TRBD1 covers 7 bases. The CDR3 length is 14 residues. The germline gives CDR1 WSHSY, CDR2 SAAADI. The V and J ends lost 6 bases and 0 bases, in that order; junction bases with no gene match: 4.